One and the same sample provided the 24 T cell receptor beta chains below, sequenced in a study of cytomegalovirus exposure and HLA in healthy donors. A multiplex PCR was run with 60 Vbeta primers and 13 Jbeta primers. TCRdb keeps only in-frame clones here, not all; method: immunoSEQ multiplex PCR. The table lists under 250,000 clones, around 83% of them singletons, with around 0.23% in the top ten. The sequencing input was PBMCs. The receptors stem from a girl aged 2 to 10 in good health and CMV-seronegative.

J is TRBJ2-1 and V is TRBV19, with TRBD2 matching over 9 bases. With 7 bases clipped from V and 3 bases from J, the junction kept 7 bases outside the gene matches. The V gene's germline CDR1 is LNHDA and CDR2 SQIVND (reference sequence). CDR3 length: 15 residues. The CDR3 is CASTAGGGVYNEQFF. The CDR3 DNA is TGTGCCAGTACGGCGGGAGGGGGGGTCTACAATGAGCAGTTCTTC.

This sequence joins TRBV29-1 and TRBJ1-2; 7 bases are shared with TRBD1. The CDR3 covers 13 residues. Germline CDR1 is SQVTM and CDR2 is ANQGSEA. The V gene end was trimmed by 6 bases and the J gene end by 3 bases; junction bases not matched to a gene: 7. In nucleotides, the CDR3 is TGCAGCGTCGCACAGGGGCTAGACTATGGCTACACCTTC. Translation gives CSVAQGLDYGYTF.

On this clone itself: The junction departs from germline at one end; a sequencing error may be responsible. This chain connects TRBV5-6 to TRBJ1-5; D call uncertain. The CDR3 runs to 12 residues. Per the germline V gene, CDR1 is SGHDT and CDR2 is YYEEEE. The CDR3 is CAGSLGDQPQHF. The CDR3 nucleotides read TGTGCCGGCAGCTTGGGAGATCAGCCCCAGCATTTT.

This chain uses TRBV6-5 with TRBJ2-5, with TRBD2 matching 11 bases. From germline, CDR1 is MNHEY and CDR2 SVGAGI. The CDR3 is made up of 16 amino acids. V was pared by 0 bases and J by 2 bases, with 2 bases of the junction left unmatched. DNA for the CDR3: TGTGCCAGCAGTTACTCGGGACTAGCGGTTCAAGAGACCCAGTACTTC. Its protein product is CASSYSGLAVQETQYF.

The chain uses TRBV6-6 and TRBJ1-5; D ambiguous. Per germline, CDR1 MNHNY and CDR2 SVGAGI (reference sequence). The CDR3 is 15 residues long. Trimming shortened V by 2 bases and J by 2 bases, and 10 bases separated the two germline ends. CDR3 residues: CASSYEGLGNQPQHF. The CDR3 DNA follows: TGTGCCAGCAGTTACGAGGGTTTAGGCAATCAGCCCCAGCATTTT.

The V call is TRBV18, the J call TRBJ2-7; perhaps TRBD2 as D (6 bases). V lost 3 bases, J lost 3 bases, and 9 bases lay in between. CDR1 and CDR2 (germline): KGHSH, LQKENI. This CDR3 is 13 amino acids long. CDR3 residues: CASSPTRDYEQYF. Written as DNA, the CDR3 is TGTGCCAGCTCACCGACGCGGGACTACGAGCAGTACTTC.

The chain has TRBV19 and TRBJ2-1; 9 bases fit TRBD2. The germline V gene encodes CDR1 LNHDA and CDR2 SQIVND (reference sequence). The CDR3 consists of 15 residues. V shed 0 bases and J 7 bases; nucleotides not matched to a gene: 4. Written as DNA, the CDR3 is TGTGCCAGTAGTATAGATAGCGGGAGTATAAATGAGCAGTTCTTC. This sequence encodes CASSIDSGSINEQFF.

The chain recombines TRBV6-4 with TRBJ1-2; D gene uncertain. CDR3 size: 15 residues. V shed 5 bases and J shed 0 bases, with 13 bases lying between them. Germline V gene data show CDR1 as MRHNA and CDR2 as SNTAGT. The CDR3 protein is CASSTKEATNYGYTF. For the CDR3, the DNA is TGTGCCAGCAGTACTAAAGAGGCTACTAACTATGGCTACACCTTC.

The chain carries TRBV7-3 and TRBJ1-1; 9 bases map to TRBD1. The length of the CDR3 is 13 residues. J lost 10 bases, V lost 5 bases, and 8 bases had no gene match. The germline CDR1 and CDR2 sequences are SGHTA and FQGTGA. CDR3 sequence: CASSDSGTGLAFF. In DNA, the CDR3 is TGTGCCAGCAGCGACTCCGGGACAGGGTTAGCTTTCTTT.

This clone has only a few counts. The chain recombines TRBV6-5 with TRBJ1-6; no definite D call. The germline gives CDR1 MNHEY, CDR2 SVGAGI. V lost 0 bases, J lost 3 bases, and 9 bases lay in between. The CDR3 sequence is 16 residues long. CDR3 coding DNA: TGTGCCAGCAGTTACTCAGGGAGCAACTATAATTCACCCCTCCACTTT. Translated, it gives CASSYSGSNYNSPLHF.

This clone was observed once. The chain uses TRBV10-1 and TRBJ2-5; 7 bases line up with TRBD2. The DNA end lines up better with TRBJ2-7; the J call may be wrong. Germline lookup yields CDR1 WNHNN and CDR2 SYGVQD (reference sequence). The CDR3 covers 15 residues. CDR3 nucleotides: TGCGCCTGCCTAAAAAAGAGGGCTAGCGGCTACGAGCAGTACTTC. Protein sequence: CACLKKRASGYEQYF.

The chain employs TRBV11-2 and TRBJ1-1; no definite D call. Germline V gene lookup returns CDR1 SGHAT and CDR2 FQNNGV. Trimming removed 5 bases at V and 4 bases at J, with 8 bases between. This CDR3 is built from 12 residues. This chain's CDR3 is CASSRRVTEAFF. CDR3 coding DNA: TGTGCCAGCAGCCGGAGAGTCACTGAAGCTTTCTTT. Supplemented by reference TRBV11-2 and TRBJ1-1, the full variable domain reads EAGVAQSPRYKIIEKRQSVAFWCNPISGHATLYWYQQILGQGPKLLIQFQNNGVVDDSQLPKDRFSAERLKGVDSTLKIQPAKLEDSAVYLCASSRRVTEAFFGQGTRLTVV.

The J gene is TRBJ2-7, the V gene TRBV4-2; 9 bases agree with TRBD1. The CDR3 totals 15 residues. V lost 4 bases, J lost 5 bases, and 9 bases stayed unmatched. In germline, CDR1 is LGHNA, CDR2 YNFKEQ. The chain's CDR3 is CASSRPGQGVNEQYF. In DNA, the CDR3 is TGTGCCAGCAGCCGCCCGGGACAGGGAGTGAACGAGCAGTACTTC.

This clone was seen only once. The chain employs TRBV9 and TRBJ2-7; D is undetermined. This CDR3 region has 15 residues. Germline V CDR1 and CDR2: SGDLS, YYNGEE. Trimming removed 0 bases at V and 3 bases at J, with 13 bases between. CDR3: CASSVEPNTFYEQYF. In nucleotides, the CDR3 is TGTGCCAGCAGCGTAGAGCCCAATACCTTCTACGAGCAGTACTTC.

This clone was observed a single time. CDR3 in amino acids: CASSPDRFTGELFF. Here the CDR3 DNA reads TGCGCCAGCAGCCCGGACAGATTTACCGGGGAGCTGTTTTTT. This chain connects TRBV4-1 to TRBJ2-2; possibly TRBD1 for D (6 bases). Germline assignment: CDR1 MGHRA and CDR2 YSYEKL. V lost 4 bases and J lost 5, with 11 bases in between. The CDR3 spans 14 residues.

The chain is built from TRBV19 and TRBJ2-3; 16 nucleotides agree with TRBD2. Germline-derived CDR1 and CDR2 are LNHDA and SQIVND (reference sequence). The CDR3 is 16 amino acids. The V and J ends lost 2 bases and 7 bases, in that order; junction bases with no gene match: 3. CDR3 loop: CASSISGLAGGNTQYF. CDR3 bases: TGTGCCAGTAGTATATCGGGACTAGCGGGAGGGAATACGCAGTATTTT.

The chain employs TRBV20-1 and TRBJ2-7; D is perhaps TRBD2 (5 bases). V shed 3 bases and J shed 11 bases, with 11 bases lying between them. Germline assignment: CDR1 DFQATT and CDR2 SNEGSKA (reference sequence). The CDR3 covers 10 residues. The CDR3 sequence: CSASFRDEYF. Here the CDR3 DNA reads TGCAGTGCTAGCTTCCGGGATGAGTACTTC.

V usage is TRBV4-1 and J usage is TRBJ2-3; 9 bases map to TRBD1. This CDR3 region has 18 residues. Germline lookup yields CDR1 MGHRA and CDR2 YSYEKL. V was clipped by 4 bases and J by 7 bases; unmatched bases: 18. The CDR3 region is CASSLSTGGLSRPNTQYF. CDR3 coding DNA: TGCGCCAGCAGCCTATCGACAGGGGGTTTATCCCGCCCTAATACGCAGTATTTT.

This clone was picked up one time. This rearrangement joins TRBV2 to TRBJ2-5; possibly TRBD2 for D (5 bases). This CDR3 spans 17 amino acids. Looked up from germline, CDR1 is SNHLY and CDR2 is FYNNEI. The V end lost 3 bases, the J end lost 4 bases, and 21 bases lay between the germline ends. CDR3 residues: CASSEVLRRPRGETQYF. The CDR3 region has the DNA TGTGCCAGCAGTGAGGTGCTCAGACGACCCCGGGGAGAGACCCAGTACTTC.

Only a few counts were recorded for this clone. The chain carries TRBV4-1 and TRBJ1-2; 9 nucleotides line up with TRBD1. The germline V gene encodes CDR1 MGHRA and CDR2 YSYEKL. Losses at the gene ends were 0 bases for V and 6 bases for J; bases not matched to a gene: 8. The CDR3 contains 16 residues. CDR3 sequence reads: CASSQDFGQGWNGYTF. In DNA, the CDR3 is TGCGCCAGCAGCCAAGACTTTGGACAGGGGTGGAATGGCTACACCTTC.

V and J are TRBV25-1 and TRBJ2-1; a weak D match, TRBD1 (6 bases). Trimming pared 3 bases from V and 8 bases from J, leaving 17 bases between. The CDR3 consists of 15 residues. Germline CDR1 MGHDK, CDR2 SYGVNS. CDR3: CASSDSRQVVDEQFF. The CDR3 DNA reads TGTGCCAGCAGTGATTCTAGACAGGTGGTCGATGAGCAGTTCTTC.

The chain uses TRBV7-9 and TRBJ2-7; 10 bases match TRBD2. V lost 2 bases, J lost 2 bases, and 3 bases stayed unmatched. The CDR3 consists of 15 residues. Germline CDR1 SEHNR, CDR2 FQNEAQ (reference sequence). CDR3 nucleotides: TGTGCCAGCAGCTTAACACTAGCGGGACCCTACGAGCAGTACTTC. Encoded protein: CASSLTLAGPYEQYF.

V and J are TRBV29-1 and TRBJ2-1; TRBD1 is a possible D gene (6 bases). Per germline, CDR1 SQVTM and CDR2 ANQGSEA. Trimming cost V 6 bases and J 6 bases, with 6 bases left between them. This CDR3 contains 10 residues. Here the CDR3 DNA reads TGCAGCGTACAGGGCAATGAGCAGTTCTTC. Encoded protein: CSVQGNEQFF.

This clone was found a few times. This chain uses TRBV27 with TRBJ1-2; a weak D match, TRBD1 (6 bases). V lost 3 bases to trimming and J lost 4 bases, with 15 bases between them. The germline V gene has CDR1 MNHEY and CDR2 SMNVEV (reference sequence). This CDR3 spans 15 amino acids. CDR3 region: CASSFWTAKTYGYTF. CDR3 coding DNA: TGTGCCAGCAGTTTTTGGACAGCAAAAACCTATGGCTACACCTTC.